The sequence of this T cell receptor (beta chain) was determined in a study of T cell responses to AZD1222 COVID-19 vaccine listed by TCRdb under 2021. At the level of the whole study: TCR sequencing covered roughly 230 trial participants: 200 to 220 given two doses of AZD1222 and 26 given two doses of MenACWY control vaccine. Trial participants were enrolled into age subgroups of 18-55, 56-69 and 70-plus years, which contained about 150, 28 and 57 TCR-sequenced participants, respectively. What the authors observed across the whole study: The vaccine-associated CD4 TCRs covered the entire spike protein, and the dominant responses fell in regions 160-218 and 743-854. No day 14 peak-response samples were available, so repertoires were characterized only after the peak T cell response. Conclusions about previously exposed vaccinees were limited because only six or seven AZD1222 recipients were SARS-CoV-2 seropositive at baseline. Reportedly, close to half of the unique spike-specific TCRs recognized epitopes lying outside the regions that are mutated in the B.1.351 and B.1.1.7 variants. After two AZD1222 doses, spike-specific TCR breadth and depth were significantly higher than at day 0 and than in MenACWY recipients. In the small 56-69-year group, the increase in depth fell short of significance, most likely because of low power. Participants were mostly white British, with more females than males. The authors suggested clonal diversity may have been underestimated.

Explained via the paper, the time point label denotes: about 28 days (+/-7) after the second vaccine dose. Because spike-specific TCR depth and breadth did not differ between the two schedules, AZD1222 recipients who got a second dose at roughly 4 weeks were pooled with those who got a second dose at roughly 12 weeks. Samples from vaccinated people were obtained from the UK trials COV001 and COV002, which included a single-blind randomized controlled phase 2/3 trial of AZD1222 (ChAdOx1 nCoV-19) in healthy adults. For TCRbeta chain sequencing, PBMC samples were collected from trial participants at day 0 and at day 28 after the second dose. From a lookup of the germline V gene, CDR1 and CDR2 are KGHDR and SFDVKD. The cysteine opens and the phenylalanine closes a CDR3 of 14 amino acids. Left in the record is the CDR3 DNA by itself, 42 bases read in frame from the first base. Trimmed from V: 2 bases; trimmed from J: 6 bases; junction bases lacking a gene match: 2.

The CDR3 regions of human TCRbeta chains were subjected to immunosequencing. In the authors' own workflow: TCRs in the repertoires were compared against a reference library of SARS-CoV-2-specific TCRs that had been generated with the MIRA antigen-specificity platform. Breadth was defined as the fraction of unique TCRs that were SARS-CoV-2-associated. Depth was defined as the fraction of total T cells that were SARS-CoV-2-associated. Each spike-specific TCR was assigned to its reactive spike region and to a CD4 or CD8 class using the MIRA data. Log10-transformed breadth and depth values were compared by one-way ANOVA with Sidak's multiple comparisons tests. In TCRdb, the immuneACCESS table is reduced to in-frame sequences with V and J assigned. These tables do not hold every clone; where another copy was compared, an unresolved V gene accounts for under half, and the others remain unexplained. V and J calls plus clone size are reproduced from that table; the DNA served to infer D and trimming. The sample data list about 180,000 clones, and 80% to 95% of these were observed just once. Clones ranked in the top ten supply approximately 1.8% of the sample.

A word on this clone: Its antigen has not been determined. The record has no base qualities; no much larger clone is one base away.

The sequence came from an adult who received the AZD1222 COVID-19 vaccine. The sequence joins TRBV24-1 to TRBJ2-2; 7 junctional bases match TRBD1. The sequenced sample was peripheral blood, obtained 28 days after the second AZD1222 dose. The sequenced DNA: TGTGCCACCAGTGATTATACAGGGGCCGGGGAGCTGTTTTTT. This translates into CATSDYTGAGELFF.